The next 21 T cell receptor beta chains were all read from a single sample in a study of control samples from healthy donors and cancer patients. Clones were sequenced by immunoSEQ multiplex PCR, and TCRdb holds only the in-frame ones, with some missing. The sample lists 100,000 or so clones, about 80% occurring once. The sequencing input was blood. The receptors come from a woman aged 30 to 39 in good health.

The V and J genes are TRBV11-2 and TRBJ1-6; no definite D call. Between the trimmed V and J ends, which lost 0 bases and 8 bases, there was a span of 2 bases. The CDR3 runs to 12 residues. CDR1 SGHAT and CDR2 FQNNGV come from the germline V gene. The CDR3 sequence is CASSLDDSPLHF. The CDR3 coding sequence is TGTGCCAGCAGCTTAGATGATTCACCCCTCCACTTT.

The rearrangement links TRBV6-2 or TRBV6-3 to TRBJ2-7; no definite D call. The V gene lost 4 bases and the J gene lost 3 bases, with 7 bases spanning the gap. The CDR3 runs 12 residues. Germline V lookup: CDR1 MNHEY, CDR2 SVGEGT. CDR3 bases: TGTGCCAGCAGTTTCACCCTCTACGAGCAGTACTTC. This encodes CASSFTLYEQYF.

The J gene is TRBJ1-2, the V gene TRBV14; D not certain. The CDR3 totals 13 residues. The germline CDR1 and CDR2 sequences are SGHDN and FVKESK. Between the trimmed V and J ends, which lost 2 bases and 8 bases, there was a span of 12 bases. CDR3 region: CASSQYVTGGYTF. DNA of the CDR3: TGTGCCAGCAGCCAATACGTGACGGGCGGCTACACCTTC.

The chain couples TRBV3-1 (or the pseudogene TRBV3-2) to TRBJ2-7, with a possible D match to TRBD1 (6 bases). Trimming took off 1 base at V and 2 bases at J, with 12 bases between the two ends. The germline gives CDR1 LGHDT, CDR2 YNNKEL (reference sequence). This CDR3 contains 15 residues. CDR3 residues: CASSQAGTQPYEQYF. CDR3 coding DNA: TGTGCCAGCAGCCAAGCCGGGACACAACCCTACGAGCAGTACTTC.

V is TRBV19 and J is TRBJ2-1, with 7 bases lining up with TRBD2. V shed 1 base, J shed 2 bases, and the junction held 5 bases outside the gene matches. CDR1 and CDR2 (germline): LNHDA, SQIVND (reference sequence). The CDR3 is 16 amino acids. The CDR3 spells CASSIGGLTPYNEQFF. CDR3 DNA: TGTGCCAGTAGTATAGGGGGACTAACTCCCTACAATGAGCAGTTCTTC. Full variable domain (rest looked up from reference TRBV19 and TRBJ2-1): DGGITQSPKYLFRKEGQNVTLSCEQNLNHDAMYWYRQDPGQGLRLIYYSQIVNDFQKGDIAEGYSVSREKKESFPLTVTSAQKNPTAFYLCASSIGGLTPYNEQFFGPGTRLTVL.

The rearrangement uses TRBV9 and TRBJ2-5, with 13 bases that match TRBD2. V was clipped by 4 bases and J by 5 bases; unmatched bases: 5. The CDR3 consists of 15 residues. Germline CDR1 SGDLS, CDR2 YYNGEE. CDR3 bases: TGTGCCAGCAGCCAACAGGGACTAGCGGGGGAGACCCAGTACTTC. Protein sequence: CASSQQGLAGETQYF.

The gene calls are TRBV7-3 and TRBJ1-1, with a possible D match to TRBD1 (5 bases). Trimming took 0 bases from V and 5 from J, leaving 10 bases between them. This CDR3 is built from 14 residues. CDR1 and CDR2 from the germline V gene are SGHTA and FQGTGA. The CDR3 protein is CASSLTPGQTEAFF. In nucleotides, the CDR3 is TGTGCCAGCAGCTTAACGCCGGGGCAAACTGAAGCTTTCTTT.

This clone was detected only a few times. The V gene is TRBV9, the J gene TRBJ1-2; no definite D call. V was shortened by 1 base and J by 3 bases, with 13 bases between the two germline ends. Per germline, CDR1 SGDLS and CDR2 YYNGEE. The length of the CDR3 is 15 residues. As DNA, the CDR3 is TGTGCCAGCAGCGTATTGTCCAGTGCTGACTATGGCTACACCTTC. Its translation is CASSVLSSADYGYTF. Combining the CDR3 with reference TRBV9 and TRBJ1-2 gives the whole variable domain DSGVTQTPKHLITATGQRVTLRCSPRSGDLSVYWYQQSLDQGLQFLIQYYNGEERAKGNILERFSAQQFPDLHSELNLSSLELGDSALYFCASSVLSSADYGYTFGSGTRLTVV.

J is TRBJ2-3 and V is TRBV4-3, with TRBD2 identical over 10 bases. The CDR3 length is 15 residues. Germline trimming cut 6 bases from V and 1 base from J; bases unmatched to any gene: 4. Germline V lookup: CDR1 LGHNA, CDR2 YSLEER. In DNA, the CDR3 is TGCGCCAGCAGTTACGGGACTAGCGGCACAGATACGCAGTATTTT. It specifies CASSYGTSGTDTQYF.

This clone was found a few times. The V call is TRBV14, the J call TRBJ1-2; 8 bases align to TRBD1. The CDR3 loop spans 13 amino acids. Germline loops: CDR1 SGHDN, CDR2 FVKESK. V lost 7 bases and J lost 10; bases outside the gene matches: 11. CDR3 protein: CASIHRTGLNYTF. As DNA, the CDR3 is TGTGCCAGCATCCACAGGACAGGGCTAAACTACACCTTC.

The CDR3 DNA is TGTGCCAGCAGTTCACCAGGGCTCGAGCAGTACTTC. Residues: CASSSPGLEQYF. The chain recombines TRBV25-1 with TRBJ2-7, with D possibly matching TRBD1 (5 bases). V shed 5 bases and J shed 6 bases, with 11 bases lying between them. Per the germline V gene, CDR1 is MGHDK and CDR2 is SYGVNS. The CDR3 has 12 residues.

The V call is TRBV30, the J call TRBJ1-5, with TRBD1 matching over 8 bases. Germline loops: CDR1 GTSNPN, CDR2 SVGIG (reference sequence). Losses at the gene ends were 8 bases for V and 6 bases for J; bases not matched to a gene: 12. This CDR3 region has 14 residues. The CDR3 sequence: CAVKTGVGVQPQHF. In nucleotides, the CDR3 is TGTGCCGTCAAGACAGGGGTGGGTGTTCAGCCCCAGCATTTT.

This clone has more than one count but fewer than ten. The rearrangement joins TRBV2 to TRBJ2-3; 7 bases are shared with TRBD1. Germline CDR1 SNHLY, CDR2 FYNNEI. The ends lost 8 bases at V and 1 base at J; junction bases unmatched: 9. The length of the CDR3 is 15 residues. CDR3: CASQQATGRTDTQYF. The CDR3 DNA reads TGTGCCAGCCAACAAGCGACAGGGCGCACAGATACGCAGTATTTT.

V is TRBV14 and J is TRBJ2-7, with D tentatively TRBD2 (6 bases). V was cut by 1 base and J by 6 bases, with 13 bases left in between. Germline CDR1 reads SGHDN; CDR2 reads FVKESK. The length of the CDR3 is 14 residues. CDR3 bases: TGTGCCAGCAGCCAAGTTCGGCAGGGAGGCGAGCAGTACTTC. This codes for CASSQVRQGGEQYF.

This clone was counted a few times. J is TRBJ1-1 and V is TRBV3-1 (or the pseudogene TRBV3-2); tentatively, D is TRBD1 (6 bases). Trimming left V 9 bases short and J 1 base short, with 15 bases between. The CDR3 consists of 14 residues. Germline CDR1 reads LGHDT; CDR2 reads YNNKEL (reference sequence). CDR3 coding DNA: TGTGCCAGTAATACAGGGTCGGAGAACACTGAAGCTTTCTTT. This gives the protein CASNTGSENTEAFF.

This clone was counted only a few times. The rearrangement joins TRBV7-2 to TRBJ2-3, with D perhaps TRBD1 (5 bases). V lost 3 bases to trimming and J lost 4 bases, with 11 bases between them. CDR3 length equals 14 residues. Germline CDR1 SGHTA, CDR2 FQGNSA. The CDR3 sequence is CASSFTGKADTQYF. The DNA of the CDR3 is TGTGCCAGCAGCTTCACAGGAAAAGCAGATACGCAGTATTTT.

The chain employs TRBV6-1 and TRBJ2-1, with D perhaps TRBD1 or TRBD2 (6 bases each). This CDR3 has 13 residues. V was shortened by 4 bases and J by 10 bases, with 14 bases between the two germline ends. Germline lookup yields CDR1 MNHNS and CDR2 SASEGT. The CDR3 nucleotides are TGTGCCAGCAGTGTAGCCGGGGGCGGGGAGCAGTTCTTC. Protein product: CASSVAGGGEQFF.

The rearrangement links TRBV9 to TRBJ2-3; 9 nucleotides agree with TRBD2. V was pared by 4 bases and J by 1 base, with 4 bases of the junction left unmatched. CDR1 SGDLS and CDR2 YYNGEE come from the germline V gene. The CDR3 has 15 amino acids. CDR3 residues: CASSPVAGGTDTQYF. The CDR3 coding sequence is TGTGCCAGCAGCCCCGTAGCGGGGGGCACAGATACGCAGTATTTT.

This clone has only one observation. The V call is TRBV5-6, the J call TRBJ2-4, with D maybe TRBD2 (5 bases). This CDR3 contains 14 residues. V was pared by 2 bases and J by 8 bases, with 14 bases between. Germline V lookup: CDR1 SGHDT, CDR2 YYEEEE. As DNA, the CDR3 is TGTGCCAGCAGCTTATCGGGGTCCGGGGACATTCAGTACTTC. Translation gives CASSLSGSGDIQYF.

The rearrangement uses TRBV7-2 and TRBJ2-5; possibly TRBD1 or TRBD2 for D (5 bases each). V was shortened by 3 bases and J by 5 bases, with 19 bases between the two germline ends. This CDR3 region has 16 residues. Germline CDR1 SGHTA, CDR2 FQGNSA. The CDR3 region is CASSLRSRGPGETQYF. The CDR3 DNA follows: TGTGCCAGCAGCTTGAGGTCGAGGGGACCCGGGGAGACCCAGTACTTC. The whole variable domain, remainder taken from reference TRBV7-2 and TRBJ2-5, is GAGVSQSPSNKVTEKGKDVELRCDPISGHTALYWYRQSLGQGLEFLIYFQGNSAPDKSGLPSDRFSAERTGGSVSTLTIQRTQQEDSAVYLCASSLRSRGPGETQYFGPGTRLLVL.

The V gene is TRBV15, the J gene TRBJ1-2; 8 bases line up with TRBD1. The CDR3 is 15 amino acids. Germline CDR1 reads LNHNV; CDR2 reads YYDKDF (reference sequence). Germline trimming cut 0 bases from V and 4 bases from J; bases unmatched to any gene: 4. The CDR3 DNA sequence: TGTGCCACCAGCAGAGATCTAACAGGGGGCTATGGCTACACCTTC. This encodes CATSRDLTGGYGYTF. The variable domain in full, completed from reference TRBV15 and TRBJ1-2, reads DAMVIQNPRYQVTQFGKPVTLSCSQTLNHNVMYWYQQKSSQAPKLLFHYYDKDFNNEADTPDNFQSRRPNTSFCFLDIRSPGLGDTAMYLCATSRDLTGGYGYTFGSGTRLTVV.